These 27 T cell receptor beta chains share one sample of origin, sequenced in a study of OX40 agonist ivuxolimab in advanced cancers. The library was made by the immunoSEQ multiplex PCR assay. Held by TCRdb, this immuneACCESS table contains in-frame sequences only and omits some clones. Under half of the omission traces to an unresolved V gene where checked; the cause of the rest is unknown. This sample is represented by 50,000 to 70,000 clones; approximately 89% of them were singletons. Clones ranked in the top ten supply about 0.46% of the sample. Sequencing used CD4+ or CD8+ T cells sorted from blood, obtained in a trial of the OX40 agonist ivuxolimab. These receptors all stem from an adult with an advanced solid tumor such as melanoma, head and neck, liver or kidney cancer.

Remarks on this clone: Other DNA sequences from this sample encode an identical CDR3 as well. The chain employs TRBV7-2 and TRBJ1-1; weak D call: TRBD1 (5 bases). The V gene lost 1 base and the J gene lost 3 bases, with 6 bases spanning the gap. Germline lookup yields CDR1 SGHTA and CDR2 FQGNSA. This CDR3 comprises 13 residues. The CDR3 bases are TGTGCCAGCAGCTTAGGACAGTACACTGAAGCTTTCTTT. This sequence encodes CASSLGQYTEAFF.

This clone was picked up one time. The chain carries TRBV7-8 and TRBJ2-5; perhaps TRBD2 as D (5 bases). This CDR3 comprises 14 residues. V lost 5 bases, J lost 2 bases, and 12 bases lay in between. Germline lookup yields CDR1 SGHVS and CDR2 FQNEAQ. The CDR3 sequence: CASSLVPGQETQYF. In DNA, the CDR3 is TGTGCCAGCAGCCTCGTCCCGGGGCAAGAGACCCAGTACTTC.

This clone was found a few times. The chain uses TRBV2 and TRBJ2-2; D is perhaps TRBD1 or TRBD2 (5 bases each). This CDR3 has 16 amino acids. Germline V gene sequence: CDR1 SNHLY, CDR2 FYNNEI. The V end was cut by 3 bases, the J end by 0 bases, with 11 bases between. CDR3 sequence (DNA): TGTGCCAGCAGTGATGTCGGGACCCCGAACACCGGGGAGCTGTTTTTT. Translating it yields CASSDVGTPNTGELFF.

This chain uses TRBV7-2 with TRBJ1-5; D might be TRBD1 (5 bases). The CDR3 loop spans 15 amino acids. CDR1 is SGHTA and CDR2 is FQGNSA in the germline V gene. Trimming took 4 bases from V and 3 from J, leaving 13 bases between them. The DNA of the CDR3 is TGTGCCAGCAGCTACCAAACAGGAACCAATCAGCCCCAGCATTTT. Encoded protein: CASSYQTGTNQPQHF.

Here the CDR3 DNA reads TGTGCCAGTACCACCGAAGCGAACACTGAAGCTTTCTTT. Encoded protein: CASTTEANTEAFF. The chain recombines TRBV6-1 with TRBJ1-1; no firm D call. Trimming pared 9 bases from V and 1 base from J, leaving 12 bases between. Germline V gives CDR1 MNHNS, CDR2 SASEGT. The CDR3 consists of 13 residues.

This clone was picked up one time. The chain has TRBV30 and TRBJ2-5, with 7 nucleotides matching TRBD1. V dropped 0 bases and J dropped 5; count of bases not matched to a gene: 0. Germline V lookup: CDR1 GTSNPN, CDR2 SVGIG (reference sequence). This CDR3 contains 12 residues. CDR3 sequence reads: CAWSVQGETQYF. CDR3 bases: TGTGCCTGGAGTGTACAGGGGGAGACCCAGTACTTC.

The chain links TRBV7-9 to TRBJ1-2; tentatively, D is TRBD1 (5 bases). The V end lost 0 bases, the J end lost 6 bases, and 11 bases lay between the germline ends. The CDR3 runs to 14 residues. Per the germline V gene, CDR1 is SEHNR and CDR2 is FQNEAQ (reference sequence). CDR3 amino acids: CASSLAGQGHGYTF. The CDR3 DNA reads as TGTGCCAGCAGCTTAGCGGGGCAGGGCCATGGCTACACCTTC.

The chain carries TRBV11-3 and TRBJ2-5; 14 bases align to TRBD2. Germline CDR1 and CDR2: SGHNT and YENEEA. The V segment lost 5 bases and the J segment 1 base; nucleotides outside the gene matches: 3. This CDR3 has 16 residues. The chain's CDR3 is CASSPGTSGSQETQYF. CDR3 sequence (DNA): TGTGCCAGCAGCCCCGGGACTAGCGGGAGCCAAGAGACCCAGTACTTC.

The CDR3 here is CASGVSYEQYF. DNA for the CDR3: TGTGCCAGTGGGGTTTCCTACGAGCAGTACTTC. The V and J genes are TRBV2 and TRBJ2-7; D remains ambiguous. The CDR3 consists of 11 residues. The V end lost 9 bases, the J end lost 1 base, and 7 bases lay between the germline ends. Looked up from germline, CDR1 is SNHLY and CDR2 is FYNNEI.

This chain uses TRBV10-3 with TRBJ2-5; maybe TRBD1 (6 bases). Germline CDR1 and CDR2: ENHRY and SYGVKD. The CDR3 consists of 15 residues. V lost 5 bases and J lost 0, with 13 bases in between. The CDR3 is CAISTNRDNQETQYF. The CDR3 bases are TGTGCCATCAGTACTAACCGGGACAACCAAGAGACCCAGTACTTC.

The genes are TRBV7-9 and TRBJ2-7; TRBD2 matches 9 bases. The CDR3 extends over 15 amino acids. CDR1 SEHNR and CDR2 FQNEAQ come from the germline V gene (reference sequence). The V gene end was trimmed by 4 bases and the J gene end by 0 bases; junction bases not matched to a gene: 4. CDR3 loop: CASSSLSGSSYEQYF. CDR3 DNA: TGTGCCAGCAGCTCTCTTAGCGGGAGCTCCTACGAGCAGTACTTC.

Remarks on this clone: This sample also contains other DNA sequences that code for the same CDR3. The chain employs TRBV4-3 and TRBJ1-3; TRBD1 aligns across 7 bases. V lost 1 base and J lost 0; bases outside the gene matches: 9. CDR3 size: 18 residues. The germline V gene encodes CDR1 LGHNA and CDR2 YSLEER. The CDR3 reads CASSQAAAGQISGNTIYF. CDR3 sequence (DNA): TGCGCCAGCAGCCAAGCCGCCGCGGGACAGATCTCTGGAAACACCATATATTTT.

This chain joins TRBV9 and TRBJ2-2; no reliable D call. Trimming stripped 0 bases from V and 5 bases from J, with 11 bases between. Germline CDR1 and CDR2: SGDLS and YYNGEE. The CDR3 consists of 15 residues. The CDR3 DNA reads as TGTGCCAGCAGCGTAGCGGTAGCCGTAACCGGGGAGCTGTTTTTT. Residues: CASSVAVAVTGELFF.

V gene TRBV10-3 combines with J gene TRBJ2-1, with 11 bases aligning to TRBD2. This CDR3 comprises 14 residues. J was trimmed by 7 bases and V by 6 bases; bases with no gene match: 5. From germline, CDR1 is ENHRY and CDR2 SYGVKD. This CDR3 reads CAIRKGLAVNEQFF. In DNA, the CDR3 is TGTGCCATCAGAAAGGGACTAGCGGTTAATGAGCAGTTCTTC.

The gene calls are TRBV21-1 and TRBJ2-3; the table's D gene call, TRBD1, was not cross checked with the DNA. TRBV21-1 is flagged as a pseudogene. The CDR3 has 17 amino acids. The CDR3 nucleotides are TGTGCCAGCAGCAAAGATGGGAAACAGGGCAGGACGGATACGCAGTATTTT. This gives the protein CASSKDGKQGRTDTQYF.

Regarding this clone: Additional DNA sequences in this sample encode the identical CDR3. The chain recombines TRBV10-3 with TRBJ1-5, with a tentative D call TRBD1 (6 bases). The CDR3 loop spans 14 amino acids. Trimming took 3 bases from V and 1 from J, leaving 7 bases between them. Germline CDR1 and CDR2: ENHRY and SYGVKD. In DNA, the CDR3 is TGTGCCATCAGTGAAGACAGGAGCAATCAGCCCCAGCATTTT. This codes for CAISEDRSNQPQHF.

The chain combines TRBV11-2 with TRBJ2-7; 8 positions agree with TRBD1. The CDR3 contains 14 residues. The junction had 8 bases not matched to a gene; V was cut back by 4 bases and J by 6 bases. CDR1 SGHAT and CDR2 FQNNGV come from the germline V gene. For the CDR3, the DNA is TGTGCCAGCAGCTCGGGGGACAGGTTAATCGAGCAGTACTTC. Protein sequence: CASSSGDRLIEQYF.

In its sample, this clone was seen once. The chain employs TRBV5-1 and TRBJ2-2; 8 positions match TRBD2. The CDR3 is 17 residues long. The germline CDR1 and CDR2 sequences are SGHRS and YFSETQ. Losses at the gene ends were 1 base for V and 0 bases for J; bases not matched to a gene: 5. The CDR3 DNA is TGCGCCAGCAGCTTGACTAGCGGAAACGCGAACACCGGGGAGCTGTTTTTT. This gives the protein CASSLTSGNANTGELFF.

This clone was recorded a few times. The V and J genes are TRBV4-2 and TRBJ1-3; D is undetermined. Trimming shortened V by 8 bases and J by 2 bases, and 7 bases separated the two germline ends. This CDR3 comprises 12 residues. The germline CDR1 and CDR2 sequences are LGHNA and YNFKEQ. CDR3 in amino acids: CASSPAGNTIYF. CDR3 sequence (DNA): TGTGCCAGCTCACCCGCTGGAAACACCATATATTTT.

CDR3 DNA: TGCGCCAGCAGCCAAATGGGAGGGGGCAACGAGCAGTACTTC. Translated, it gives CASSQMGGGNEQYF. This chain links TRBV4-3 with TRBJ2-7; D may match TRBD1 or TRBD2 (7 bases each). The CDR3 length is 14 residues. CDR1 is LGHNA, CDR2 YSLEER, per germline. V gave up 2 bases and J gave up 5 bases, with 13 bases separating them.

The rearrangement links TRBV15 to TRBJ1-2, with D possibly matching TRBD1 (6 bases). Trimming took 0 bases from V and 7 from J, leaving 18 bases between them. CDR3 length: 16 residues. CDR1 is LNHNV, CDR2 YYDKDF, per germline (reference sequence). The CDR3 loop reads CATSRDPRDTAFGYTF. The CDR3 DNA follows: TGTGCCACCAGCAGAGATCCACGGGACACGGCGTTTGGCTACACCTTC.

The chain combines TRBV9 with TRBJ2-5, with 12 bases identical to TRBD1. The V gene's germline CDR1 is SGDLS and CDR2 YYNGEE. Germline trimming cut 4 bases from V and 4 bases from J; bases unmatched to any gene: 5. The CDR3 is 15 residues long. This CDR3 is CASSMGQGARETQYF. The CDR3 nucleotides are TGTGCCAGCAGCATGGGACAGGGGGCAAGAGAGACCCAGTACTTC.

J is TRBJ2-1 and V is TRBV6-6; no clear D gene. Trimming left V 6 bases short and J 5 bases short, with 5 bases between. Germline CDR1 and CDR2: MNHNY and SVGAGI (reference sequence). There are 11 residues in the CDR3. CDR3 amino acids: CASRQNNEQFF. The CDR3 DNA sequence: TGTGCCAGCAGACAGAACAATGAGCAGTTCTTC.

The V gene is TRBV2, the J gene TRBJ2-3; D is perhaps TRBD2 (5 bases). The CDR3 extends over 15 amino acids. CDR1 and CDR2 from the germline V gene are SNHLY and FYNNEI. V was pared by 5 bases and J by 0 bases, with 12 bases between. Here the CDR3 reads CASSPLRTSTDTQYF. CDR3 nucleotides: TGTGCCAGCAGTCCCCTTCGGACTAGCACAGATACGCAGTATTTT.

CDR3 amino acids: CAWSARSGAYEQYF. CDR3 in DNA: TGTGCCTGGAGTGCTCGGAGCGGGGCCTACGAGCAGTACTTC. This chain connects TRBV30 to TRBJ2-7, with 7 nucleotides matching TRBD2. CDR1 is GTSNPN, CDR2 SVGIG, per germline (reference sequence). V shed 1 base and J 2 bases; nucleotides not matched to a gene: 5. CDR3 length: 14 residues.

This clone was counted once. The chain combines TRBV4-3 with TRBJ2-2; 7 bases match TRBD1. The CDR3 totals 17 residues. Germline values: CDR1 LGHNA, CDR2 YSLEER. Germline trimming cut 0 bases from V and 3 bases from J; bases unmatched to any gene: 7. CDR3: CASSQDYGTEDTGELFF. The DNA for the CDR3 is TGCGCCAGCAGCCAAGACTACGGGACAGAAGACACCGGGGAGCTGTTTTTT.

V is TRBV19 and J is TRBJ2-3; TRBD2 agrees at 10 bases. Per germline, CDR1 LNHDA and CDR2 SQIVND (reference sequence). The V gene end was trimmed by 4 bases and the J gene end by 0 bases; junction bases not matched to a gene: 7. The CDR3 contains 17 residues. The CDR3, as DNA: TGTGCCAGTAGTAGGGCTAGCGGGAGCTTGAGCACAGATACGCAGTATTTT. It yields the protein CASSRASGSLSTDTQYF.